This T cell receptor (beta chain) is from a study of T cells in women clearing cervical HPV infection. Assay used: immunoSEQ multiplex PCR; TCRdb lists only in-frame clones, some missing. Its clone listing holds about 30,000 clones. In the case of this clone: The read terminates 3 residues ahead of where the CDR3 ends, so the germline J gene completes it.

The CDR3 has 16 amino acids. J lost 5 bases, V lost 5 bases, and 8 bases had no gene match. CDR1 is SGHTA and CDR2 is FQGTGA in the germline V gene. The chain links TRBV7-3 to TRBJ2-2; 10 bases are a match to TRBD1. Source material: blood buffy coat. This receptor was taken from a woman aged 18 to 75 with a cervical HPV16 infection that either progressed to CIN3+ or cleared (not recorded which). The CDR3 sequence is CASSLMTGGGTGELFF. The CDR3 bases that were read are TGTGCCAGCAGCCTTATGACAGGGGGCGGAACCGGGGAG.